This paragraph covers one T cell receptor beta chain sequence. This specimen belongs to a study of technical replicates of blood from several donors. Germline values: CDR1 SGHTA, CDR2 FQGTGA. The CDR3 extends over 13 amino acids. V lost 4 bases to trimming and J lost 5 bases, with 11 bases between them. Sequencing used immunoSEQ multiplex PCR; TCRdb keeps in-frame clones, though not all of them. Seen here are about 83,000 clones, 94% observed once, and the top ten hold under 0.3%. The rearrangement joins TRBV7-3 to TRBJ2-5; D possibly corresponds to TRBD2 (6 bases). Sequencing input: T cells isolated from PBMCs. The TCR comes from a human donor in good health. In DNA, the CDR3 is TGTGCCAGCAGCTCAGGGACTTTGGAGACCCAGTACTTC. This encodes CASSSGTLETQYF.